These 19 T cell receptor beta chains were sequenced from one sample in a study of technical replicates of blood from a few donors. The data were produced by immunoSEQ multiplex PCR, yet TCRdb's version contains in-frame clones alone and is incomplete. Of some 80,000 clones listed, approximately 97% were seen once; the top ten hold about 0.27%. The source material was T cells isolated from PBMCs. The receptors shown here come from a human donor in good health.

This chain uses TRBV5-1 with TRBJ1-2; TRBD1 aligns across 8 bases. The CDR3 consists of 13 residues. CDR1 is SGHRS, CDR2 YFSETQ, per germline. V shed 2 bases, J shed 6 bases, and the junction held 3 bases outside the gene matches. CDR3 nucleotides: TGCGCCAGCAGCTTAACAGGGGGTGATGGCTACACCTTC. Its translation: CASSLTGGDGYTF.

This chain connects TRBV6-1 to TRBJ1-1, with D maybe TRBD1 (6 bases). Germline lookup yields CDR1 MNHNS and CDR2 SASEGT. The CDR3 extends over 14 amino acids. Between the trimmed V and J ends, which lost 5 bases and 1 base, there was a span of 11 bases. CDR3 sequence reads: CASSPPTGNTEAFF. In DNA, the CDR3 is TGTGCCAGCAGTCCACCGACAGGGAACACTGAAGCTTTCTTT.

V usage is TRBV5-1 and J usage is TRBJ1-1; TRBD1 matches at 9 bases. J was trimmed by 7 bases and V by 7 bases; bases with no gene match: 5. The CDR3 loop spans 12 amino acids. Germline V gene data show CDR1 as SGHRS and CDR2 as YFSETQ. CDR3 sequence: CASGDRDVEAFF. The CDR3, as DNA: TGCGCCAGCGGGGACAGGGACGTTGAAGCTTTCTTT.

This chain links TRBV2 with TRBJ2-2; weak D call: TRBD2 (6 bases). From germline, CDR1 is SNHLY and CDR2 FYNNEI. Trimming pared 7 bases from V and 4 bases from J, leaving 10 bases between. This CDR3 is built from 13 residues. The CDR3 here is CASTGEVTGELFF. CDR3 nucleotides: TGTGCCAGCACGGGGGAGGTCACCGGGGAGCTGTTTTTT.

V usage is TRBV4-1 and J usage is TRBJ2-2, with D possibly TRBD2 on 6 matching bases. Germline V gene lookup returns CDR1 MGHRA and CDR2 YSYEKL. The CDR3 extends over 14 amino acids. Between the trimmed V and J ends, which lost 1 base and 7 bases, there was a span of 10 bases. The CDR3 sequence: CASSQGREIGELFF. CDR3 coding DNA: TGCGCCAGCAGCCAAGGCCGGGAGATCGGGGAGCTGTTTTTT.

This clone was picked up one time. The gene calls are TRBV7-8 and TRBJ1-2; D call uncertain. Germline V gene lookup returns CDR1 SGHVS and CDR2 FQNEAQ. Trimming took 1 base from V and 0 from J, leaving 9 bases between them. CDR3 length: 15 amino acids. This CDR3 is CASSLGGPANYGYTF. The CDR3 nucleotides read TGTGCCAGCAGCTTAGGAGGGCCCGCTAACTATGGCTACACCTTC. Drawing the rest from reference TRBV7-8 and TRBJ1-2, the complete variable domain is GAGVSQSPRYKVAKRGQDVALRCDPISGHVSLFWYQQALGQGPEFLTYFQNEAQLDKSGLPSDRFFAERPEGSVSTLKIQRTQQEDSAVYLCASSLGGPANYGYTFGSGTRLTVV.

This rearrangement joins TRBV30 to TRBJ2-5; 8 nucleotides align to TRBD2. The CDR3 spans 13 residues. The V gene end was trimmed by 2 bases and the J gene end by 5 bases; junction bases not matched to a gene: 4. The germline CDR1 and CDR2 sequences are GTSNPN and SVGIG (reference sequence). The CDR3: CAWSPGGVETQYF. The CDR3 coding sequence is TGTGCCTGGAGTCCGGGAGGGGTGGAGACCCAGTACTTC.

This chain's CDR3 is CASSYHREGSEKLFF. As DNA, the CDR3 is TGTGCCAGCAGTTATCACAGGGAGGGGAGTGAAAAACTGTTTTTT. V is TRBV6-6 and J is TRBJ1-4, with TRBD1 as a possible D gene (6 bases). This CDR3 has 15 amino acids. The germline V gene has CDR1 MNHNY and CDR2 SVGAGI (reference sequence). The V end lost 3 bases, the J end lost 7 bases, and 15 bases lay between the germline ends.

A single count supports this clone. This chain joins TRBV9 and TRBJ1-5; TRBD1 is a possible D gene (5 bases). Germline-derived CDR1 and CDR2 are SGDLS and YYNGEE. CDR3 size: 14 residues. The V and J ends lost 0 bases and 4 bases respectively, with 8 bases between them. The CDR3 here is CASSVDGTNQPQHF. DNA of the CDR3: TGTGCCAGCAGCGTAGACGGGACTAATCAGCCCCAGCATTTT.

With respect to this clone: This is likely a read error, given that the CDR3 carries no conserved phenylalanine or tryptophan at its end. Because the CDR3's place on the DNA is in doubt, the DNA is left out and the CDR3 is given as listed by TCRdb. This CDR3 is CASTPTGQAFAGL. The chain carries TRBV19 and TRBJ1-2; no DNA check was done on the table's D call, TRBD1. The CDR3 extends over 13 residues, inclusive of both ends. Germline assignment: CDR1 LNHDA and CDR2 SQIVND (reference sequence).

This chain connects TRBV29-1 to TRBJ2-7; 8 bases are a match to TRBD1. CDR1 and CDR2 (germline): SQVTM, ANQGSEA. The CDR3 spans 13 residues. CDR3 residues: CTMARTGSHEQYF. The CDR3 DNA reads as TGCACCATGGCCAGGACAGGGTCGCACGAGCAGTACTTC.

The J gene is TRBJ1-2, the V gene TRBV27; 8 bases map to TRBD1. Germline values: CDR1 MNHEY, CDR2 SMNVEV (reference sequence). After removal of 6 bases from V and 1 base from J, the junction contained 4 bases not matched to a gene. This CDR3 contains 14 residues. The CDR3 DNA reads TGTGCCAGCAGCCAGACAGGGGATAACTATGGCTACACCTTC. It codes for CASSQTGDNYGYTF.

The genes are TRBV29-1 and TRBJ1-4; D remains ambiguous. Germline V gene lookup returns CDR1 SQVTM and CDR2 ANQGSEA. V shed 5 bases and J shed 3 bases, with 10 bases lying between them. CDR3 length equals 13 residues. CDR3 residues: CSVLVGANEKLFF. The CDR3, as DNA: TGCAGCGTTCTCGTTGGAGCTAATGAAAAACTGTTTTTT.

The CDR3 here is CASSTWDRSAMRVEQYF. CDR3 DNA sequence: TGTGCCAGCAGCACATGGGACAGATCAGCCATGAGGGTCGAGCAGTACTTC. The chain has TRBV14 and TRBJ2-7; 7 bases line up with TRBD1. Germline V gene sequence: CDR1 SGHDN, CDR2 FVKESK. The CDR3 spans 17 residues. J was trimmed by 6 bases and V by 5 bases; bases with no gene match: 19.

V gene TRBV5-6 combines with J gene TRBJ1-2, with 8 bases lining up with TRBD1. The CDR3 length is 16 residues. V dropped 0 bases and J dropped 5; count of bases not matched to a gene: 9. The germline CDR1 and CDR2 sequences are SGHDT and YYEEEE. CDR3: CASSLARTGQIYGYTF. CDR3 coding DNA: TGTGCCAGCAGCTTGGCTAGGACAGGGCAAATTTATGGCTACACCTTC.

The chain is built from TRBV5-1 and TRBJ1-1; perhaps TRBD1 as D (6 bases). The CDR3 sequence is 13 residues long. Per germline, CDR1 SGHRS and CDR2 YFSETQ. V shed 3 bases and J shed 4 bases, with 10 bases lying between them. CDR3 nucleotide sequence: TGCGCCAGCAGCTATGGACAGTCCACTGAAGCTTTCTTT. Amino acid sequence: CASSYGQSTEAFF.

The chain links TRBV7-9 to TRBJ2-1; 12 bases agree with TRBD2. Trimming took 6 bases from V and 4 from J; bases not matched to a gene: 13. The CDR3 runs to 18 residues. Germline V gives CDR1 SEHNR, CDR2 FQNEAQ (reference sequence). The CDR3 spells CASSLGRLAGALYNEQFF. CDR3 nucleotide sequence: TGTGCCAGCAGTTTGGGAAGACTAGCGGGAGCACTTTACAATGAGCAGTTCTTC.

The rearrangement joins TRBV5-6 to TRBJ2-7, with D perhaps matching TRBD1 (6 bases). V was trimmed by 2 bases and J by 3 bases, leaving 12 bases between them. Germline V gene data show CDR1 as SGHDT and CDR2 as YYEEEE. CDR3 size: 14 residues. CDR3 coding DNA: TGTGCCAGCAGCTTACACATACAGGGCTACGAGCAGTACTTC. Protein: CASSLHIQGYEQYF.

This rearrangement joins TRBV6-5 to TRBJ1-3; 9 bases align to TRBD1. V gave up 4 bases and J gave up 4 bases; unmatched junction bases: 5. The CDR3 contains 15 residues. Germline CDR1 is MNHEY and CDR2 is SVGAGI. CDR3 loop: CASSLQGAGGNTIYF. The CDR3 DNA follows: TGTGCCAGCAGTTTACAGGGGGCCGGGGGAAACACCATATATTTT.